A single sample gave rise to the 5 T cell receptor beta chains below, sequenced in a study of cytomegalovirus exposure and HLA in healthy donors. PCR employed 60 Vbeta and 13 Jbeta primers. Here immunoSEQ multiplex PCR was the method, and the copy in TCRdb shows in-frame clones only, minus some. The sample yields some 160,000 clones, 77% seen once. Sequencing was carried out using PBMCs. The origin of the receptors is a young woman in good health and CMV-seronegative.

V is TRBV29-1 and J is TRBJ2-7; tentatively, D is TRBD2 (5 bases). In germline, CDR1 is SQVTM, CDR2 ANQGSEA. This CDR3 comprises 11 residues. Trimming shortened V by 7 bases and J by 3 bases, and 10 bases separated the two germline ends. CDR3 in amino acids: CSGGSNYEQYF. CDR3 sequence (DNA): TGCAGCGGAGGGAGTAACTACGAGCAGTACTTC.

V and J are TRBV18 and TRBJ1-5; D is unclear. Germline CDR1 is KGHSH and CDR2 is LQKENI. The CDR3 sequence is 15 residues long. Trimming removed 3 bases at V and 0 bases at J, with 9 bases between. The CDR3 protein is CASSPKQDSNQPQHF. The CDR3, as DNA: TGTGCCAGCTCACCGAAGCAGGATAGCAATCAGCCCCAGCATTTT.

This rearrangement joins TRBV19 to TRBJ2-3, with D unclear. This CDR3 is built from 13 residues. Trimming shortened V by 6 bases and J by 1 base, and 8 bases separated the two germline ends. Germline lookup yields CDR1 LNHDA and CDR2 SQIVND (reference sequence). CDR3 residues: CASSPLGTDTQYF. CDR3 nucleotide sequence: TGTGCCAGTAGCCCACTGGGCACAGATACGCAGTATTTT.

The chain has TRBV30 and TRBJ1-3; possible D gene TRBD1, 5 bases. This CDR3 spans 14 amino acids. The V gene's germline CDR1 is GTSNPN and CDR2 SVGIG (reference sequence). V lost 7 bases, J lost 0 bases, and 13 bases lay in between. In nucleotides, the CDR3 is TGTGCCTATTGGGGGGATTCCTCTGGAAACACCATATATTTT. It is translated as CAYWGDSSGNTIYF.

The V call is TRBV28, the J call TRBJ1-2; the match to TRBD1 covers 12 bases. CDR3 length equals 13 residues. CDR1 is MDHEN, CDR2 SYDVKM, per germline. V lost 6 bases to trimming and J lost 4 bases; unmatched junction nucleotides: 0. Here the CDR3 DNA reads TGTGCCAGCAGGGGACAGGGGGCCTATGGCTACACCTTC. It yields the protein CASRGQGAYGYTF.